This TCR beta chain was found in a study of T-cell memory formation after mild COVID-19. TCRdb called the 5' RACE reads again in MiXCR, with one record for every CDR3 protein. The sample includes a few hundred thousand distinct CDR3 sequences, over 25% of them seen just once. At least ten counts were recorded for this clonotype. What it binds is unknown. Study results and caveats: In pre-infection memory, a portion of responding clones appeared, which suggested that cross-reactive memory joined. Clones that shrank (day 15 to 85) were balanced CD4/CD8, whereas later expanders leaned CD4+. Contracting CD4+ clones sat mainly in CM and EM; CD8+ in EMRA.

This CDR3 comprises 12 residues. Trimming removed 5 bases from V and 4 bases from J, with 3 bases in between. The receptor was derived from an adult woman who had mild COVID-19 (a few samples of this study predate the infection). Cell type and time point are not known. This chain joins TRBV12-3 or TRBV12-4 and TRBJ2-6; no definite D call. Sequences were obtained from PBMCs or a T cell subset sorted from them (not recorded which). The CDR3 here is CASSPGANVLTF. CDR3 sequence (DNA): TGTGCCAGCAGTCCGGGGGCCAACGTCCTGACTTTC.